This T cell receptor beta chain was captured in a study of cytomegalovirus exposure and HLA in healthy donors. At the level of the study: One earlier analysis, a look at 150 million to 200 million T cells, found approximately 120 million unique TCR beta sequences. There were around 390 genotyped donors. Of these, about 86% fell in the genetic ancestry cluster associated with self-reported Caucasian donors.

The CDR3 is 15 residues long. The V segment lost 6 bases and the J segment 1 base; nucleotides outside the gene matches: 8. Germline loops: CDR1 MDHEN, CDR2 SYDVKM. The study ran its PCR with 60 Vbeta and 13 Jbeta primers. Some clones are missing from TCRdb's copy, which holds only in-frame ones; the method was immunoSEQ multiplex PCR. The table lists roughly 250,000 clones, 75% to 90% of them singletons. The sequenced sample consisted of PBMCs. The gene calls are TRBV28 and TRBJ2-7, with 8 bases aligning to TRBD2. This TCR came from a girl under 10 years old in good health and CMV-seronegative. As DNA, the CDR3 is TGTGCCAGCAGGTTGGAGACTAGCGCATCCTACGAGCAGTACTTC. This sequence encodes CASRLETSASYEQYF. The full variable domain, in which reference TRBV28 and TRBJ2-7 provide the parts outside the CDR3, is DVKVTQSSRYLVKRTGEKVFLECVQDMDHENMFWYRQDPGLGLRLIYFSYDVKMKEKGDIPEGYSVSREKKERFSLILESASTNQTSMYLCASRLETSASYEQYFGPGTRLTVT.